The 5 T cell receptor beta chains in this list originate from one sample, sequenced in a study of cytomegalovirus exposure and HLA in healthy donors. Vbeta (60) and Jbeta (13) primers were used in the PCR. This table comes from immunoSEQ multiplex PCR, and its TCRdb copy is limited to in-frame clones, with some not included. The sample carries 300,000 or so clones, just under 85% recorded once. Sequences were obtained from PBMCs. These TCRs come from a woman aged 40 to 50 in good health and CMV-seropositive.

The chain links TRBV11-3 to TRBJ2-1; 13 bases align to TRBD2. The V and J ends lost 4 bases and 9 bases, in that order; junction bases with no gene match: 6. This CDR3 contains 15 residues. The V gene's germline CDR1 is SGHNT and CDR2 YENEEA. Here the CDR3 DNA reads TGTGCCAGCAGCTCAAGGACTAGCGGGAGTTCTGAGCAGTTCTTC. Amino acids: CASSSRTSGSSEQFF.

The chain couples TRBV6-5 to TRBJ2-7; D is undetermined. Trimming took off 5 bases at V and 0 bases at J, with 5 bases between the two ends. This CDR3 spans 12 amino acids. Germline lookup yields CDR1 MNHEY and CDR2 SVGAGI. The CDR3 nucleotides are TGTGCCAGCAGTCAACTCTCCTACGAGCAGTACTTC. Its translation: CASSQLSYEQYF.

The chain joins TRBV6-5 to TRBJ2-3; D is possibly TRBD2 (6 bases). Trimming pared 0 bases from V and 4 bases from J, leaving 11 bases between. Germline CDR1 reads MNHEY; CDR2 reads SVGAGI. CDR3 length: 15 amino acids. The CDR3 sequence: CASSYSTGSADTQYF. The CDR3 coding sequence is TGTGCCAGCAGTTACTCGACCGGGAGTGCAGATACGCAGTATTTT.

The chain is built from TRBV7-9 and TRBJ1-1; D perhaps matches TRBD1 (5 bases). Trimming removed 4 bases from V and 1 base from J, with 13 bases in between. This CDR3 has 15 amino acids. CDR1 SEHNR and CDR2 FQNEAQ come from the germline V gene (reference sequence). CDR3 amino acids: CASSYQGLKNTEAFF. Written as DNA, the CDR3 is TGTGCCAGCAGCTACCAGGGACTTAAGAACACTGAAGCTTTCTTT. The full variable domain, rest sourced from reference TRBV7-9 and TRBJ1-1, is DTGVSQNPRHKITKRGQNVTFRCDPISEHNRLYWYRQTLGQGPEFLTYFQNEAQLEKSRLLSDRFSAERPKGSFSTLEIQRTEQGDSAMYLCASSYQGLKNTEAFFGQGTRLTVV.

The chain joins TRBV29-1 to TRBJ2-1; 7 positions agree with TRBD2. V lost 0 bases and J lost 0; bases outside the gene matches: 2. CDR3 length: 15 residues. Germline assignment: CDR1 SQVTM and CDR2 ANQGSEA. The CDR3 loop is CSVEDQRGSYNEQFF. CDR3 coding DNA: TGCAGCGTTGAAGACCAGCGGGGCTCCTACAATGAGCAGTTCTTC.